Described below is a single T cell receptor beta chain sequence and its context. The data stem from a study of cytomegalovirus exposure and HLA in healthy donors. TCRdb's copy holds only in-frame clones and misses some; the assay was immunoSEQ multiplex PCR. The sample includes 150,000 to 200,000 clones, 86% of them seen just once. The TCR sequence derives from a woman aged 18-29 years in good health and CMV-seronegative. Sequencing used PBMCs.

CDR3 residues: CASSRTADRLYGYTF. The CDR3 coding sequence is TGTGCCAGCAGCCGAACGGCGGACAGACTCTATGGCTACACCTTC. This chain links TRBV11-2 with TRBJ1-2, with TRBD1 as a possible D gene (6 bases). The CDR3 contains 15 residues. CDR1 and CDR2 (germline): SGHAT, FQNNGV. V gave up 5 bases and J gave up 4 bases, with 17 bases separating them. The entire variable domain, with the rest obtained from reference TRBV11-2 and TRBJ1-2, is as follows: EAGVAQSPRYKIIEKRQSVAFWCNPISGHATLYWYQQILGQGPKLLIQFQNNGVVDDSQLPKDRFSAERLKGVDSTLKIQPAKLEDSAVYLCASSRTADRLYGYTFGSGTRLTVV.